The clone carrying this T cell receptor beta chain was detected a few times. Its target is unknown. The J segment lost 7 bases and the V segment lost 4 bases, leaving 9 bases of the junction unmatched. This CDR3 region has 14 residues. Germline CDR1 reads LGHDT; CDR2 reads YNNKEL (reference sequence). The data were obtained in a study of T-cell memory formation after mild COVID-19. Looking at the study overall: Clusters were largely donor specific. Study results and caveats: Nothing showed for sure that second-wave clones peaking on day 37 were SARS-CoV-2 specific.

TCRdb reprocessed the 5' RACE reads with MiXCR, giving one entry per CDR3 protein. Of 270,000 or so distinct CDR3 sequences listed, 18% are singletons. The source of this sequence is a man aged 18 to 35 who had mild COVID-19 (a few samples of this study predate the infection). Cell type and time point are not known. Input material: PBMCs or a T cell subset sorted from them (not recorded which). The chain employs TRBV3-1 and TRBJ2-7; 8 nucleotides match TRBD1. The CDR3 DNA reads TGTGCCAGCAGCCCGTCCCGGGACAGGTTGGAGCAGTACTTC. Protein sequence: CASSPSRDRLEQYF.